This is a list of T cell receptor beta chains from one sample in a study of blood T cell repertoires in COVID-19. Data came from immunoSEQ multiplex PCR; TCRdb stores just in-frame clones and leaves some out. The sample has over 150,000 clones; 85% to 90% are singletons. The source material was peripheral blood. These receptors were collected from a man between 50 and 59 years old with active or convalescent COVID-19. Both conserved end residues are part of each CDR3. D genes are given only for firm matches. Size values are once, few and many counts, or a class for expanded clones, and some rows have none.

NA,TRBD1,TRBV19,TRBJ1-2,TGTGCCAGTAGTTATAAACAGGGGATCCATGGCTACACCTTC,CASSYKQGIHGYTF
NA,TRBD1,TRBV11-3,TRBJ2-7,TGTGCCAGCAGCTTAGAGCAGGGGGCGCGAGGCCGGCGGTACTTC,CASSLEQGARGRRYF
NA,NA,TRBV10-3,TRBJ1-1,TGTGCCATCAGTGAGCACGGGGGGGGAAACACTGAAGCTTTCTTT,CAISEHGGGNTEAFF
NA,NA,TRBV29-1,TRBJ1-1,TGCAGCGTTGAAGATCCCCGGAGGATGAACACTGAAGCTTTCTTT,CSVEDPRRMNTEAFF
NA,NA,TRBV19,TRBJ1-1,TGTGCCAGTACCCTGGGGTGGGGAGGGAGGACAACTGAAGCTTTCTTT,CASTLGWGGRTTEAFF
once,NA,TRBV2,TRBJ1-1,TGTGCCAGCCCTCCTGAGGCAGTTACCACTGAAGCTTTCTTT,CASPPEAVTTEAFF
NA,TRBD1,TRBV10-3,TRBJ1-5,TGTGCCATCAGTGATGCCCCGACAGGGGGACTCAATCAGCCCCAGCATTTT,CAISDAPTGGLNQPQHF
once,TRBD1,TRBV28,TRBJ2-7,TGTGCCAGCAGTTCGCCGGGACAGGGTTACGAGCAGTACTTC,CASSSPGQGYEQYF
NA,TRBD1,TRBV24-1,TRBJ2-7,TGTGCCACCAGTGATTCGGGACAGGGGACAAACTACGAGCAGTACTTC,CATSDSGQGTNYEQYF
few,TRBD2,TRBV9,TRBJ2-2,TGTGCCAGCAGCAAAACCCCCCTCTCTCTCGGGAGGGCCGGGGGCACCGGGGAGCTGTTTTTT,CASSKTPLSLGRAGGTGELFF
NA,NA,TRBV5-4,TRBJ2-3,TGTGCCAGCAGCTTGGTAGGGGTTGGAGATACGCAGTATTTT,CASSLVGVGDTQYF
NA,NA,TRBV5-4,TRBJ2-5,TGTGCCAGCAGCGTCCCAGCGGAAGAGACCCAGTACTTC,CASSVPAEETQYF
NA,NA,TRBV4-2,TRBJ1-5,TGTGCCAGCAGCCAGGGGCCCTCCGGCCAGGGGCCCCAGCCCCAGCATTTT,CASSQGPSGQGPQPQHF
NA,TRBD2,TRBV3-1/TRBV3-2,TRBJ2-1,TGTGCCAGCAGCCAAGAGGCGGGAGGGCCCTACAATGAGCAGTTCTTC,CASSQEAGGPYNEQFF
NA,TRBD2,TRBV7-2,TRBJ2-3,TGTGCCAGCAGCTCCTTGGCGGGGGGGCCCCCAGATACGCAGTATTTT,CASSSLAGGPPDTQYF
NA,NA,TRBV6-5,TRBJ1-1,TGTGCCAGCAGTTACCCAAGGGGTGAAGCTTTCTTT,CASSYPRGEAFF
NA,TRBD2,TRBV24-1,TRBJ2-5,TGTGCCACCAGTGATGTAGCGGGGGCTCAAGAGACCCAGTACTTC,CATSDVAGAQETQYF
NA,TRBD2,TRBV19,TRBJ2-1,TGTGCCAGTAGTATGAGGCAGCGGGACCGCAATGAGCAGTTCTTC,CASSMRQRDRNEQFF
NA,NA,TRBV7-2,TRBJ2-7,TGTGCCAGCAGCTTAGTCGGAGGCAACGAGCAGTACTTC,CASSLVGGNEQYF
NA,TRBD2,TRBV5-1,TRBJ2-3,TGCGCCAGCAGTTCGTTGGCTAGCGGGGGCAGCACAGATACGCAGTATTTT,CASSSLASGGSTDTQYF
NA,TRBD1,TRBV9,TRBJ2-5,TGTGCCAGCAGCGTGGACAGGGTCCCCCAAGAGACCCAGTACTTC,CASSVDRVPQETQYF
NA,TRBD1,TRBV11-3,TRBJ2-2,TGTGCCAGCAGCTTAAAATGGTCCGGGACAGGGATCACCGGGGAGCTGTTTTTT,CASSLKWSGTGITGELFF
NA,TRBD2,TRBV24-1,TRBJ2-3,TGTGCCACCAGTGACGGGACGGGAGGGGCAGATACGCAGTATTTT,CATSDGTGGADTQYF
NA,NA,TRBV19,TRBJ1-5,TGTGCCACTTCCCAACGGGGGAATCAGCCCCAGCATTTT,CATSQRGNQPQHF
few,TRBD1,TRBV5-1,TRBJ1-4,TGCGCCAGCAGCTCGGGACAGGGGGCTAGAGAAAAACTGTTTTTT,CASSSGQGAREKLFF
NA,NA,TRBV9,TRBJ1-3,TGTGCCAGCAGCGTTGGCGGGGGCCCCTCTGGAAACACCATATATTTT,CASSVGGGPSGNTIYF
NA,TRBD2,TRBV4-2,TRBJ2-1,TGTGCCAGCAGCCCACACCAAGCGGGAGTATATGGTGAGCAGTTCTTC,CASSPHQAGVYGEQFF
NA,NA,TRBV7-8,TRBJ2-6,TGTGCCAGCAGCCCGAGGGTGCCCGTTTCTGGGGCCAACGTCCTGACTTTC,CASSPRVPVSGANVLTF
NA,TRBD1,TRBV5-6,TRBJ1-2,TGTGCCAGCAGCTTAGTGGACAGGGGGCTGGATGGCTACACCTTC,CASSLVDRGLDGYTF
few,TRBD2,TRBV9,TRBJ2-7,TGTGCCAGCAGCGCACTAGCGGGGATGACCTACGAGCAGTACTTC,CASSALAGMTYEQYF
NA,NA,TRBV19,TRBJ2-3,TGTGCCAGTACCCCCTCTGCGTATAGCACAGATACGCAGTATTTT,CASTPSAYSTDTQYF
NA,TRBD1,TRBV9,TRBJ2-2,TGTGCCAGCAGCGAGCTGGACAGGCTAAGGGACACCGGGGAGCTGTTTTTT,CASSELDRLRDTGELFF
NA,TRBD2,TRBV19,TRBJ2-1,TGTGCCAGTAGACCTCCTAGCGGGGTATGGAATGAGCAGTTCTTC,CASRPPSGVWNEQFF
NA,NA,TRBV2,TRBJ1-1,TGTGCCAGCACCGTCCAGGGTAGCATGAACACTGAAGCTTTCTTT,CASTVQGSMNTEAFF
once,TRBD2,TRBV3-1/TRBV3-2,TRBJ2-4,TGTGCCAGCAGCCAAGCGTCTAGCGGGAGGGCCACCAAAAACATTCAGTACTTC,CASSQASSGRATKNIQYF
NA,TRBD2,TRBV7-2,TRBJ2-2,TGTGCCAGCAGGCTAGTCCCGGGTAGCGGGTATGCCGGGGAGCTGTTTTTT,CASRLVPGSGYAGELFF
few,NA,TRBV11-3,TRBJ2-7,TGTGCCAGCAGCTCAACAGGGTTCCCTCTAGACGAGCAGTACTTC,CASSSTGFPLDEQYF
NA,TRBD1,TRBV19,TRBJ2-7,TGTGCCAGTAGTATTCGGGGACAGGGCAACTACGAGCAGTACTTC,CASSIRGQGNYEQYF
NA,NA,TRBV7-2,TRBJ2-1,TGTGCCAGCAGCTTATGGACAATCCCGGAGCAGTTCTTC,CASSLWTIPEQFF
NA,TRBD2,TRBV24-1,TRBJ2-1,TGTGCCACCAGTGATGCCACTAGCGGGAACTACAATGAGCAGTTCTTC,CATSDATSGNYNEQFF
NA,TRBD1,TRBV19,TRBJ1-5,TGTGCCAGTAATCCGGGACAGATAAATCAGCCCCAGCATTTT,CASNPGQINQPQHF
NA,TRBD1,TRBV16,TRBJ2-7,TGTGCCAGCAGCCAACAAGGACAGGGAAAGGGCGAGCAGTACTTC,CASSQQGQGKGEQYF
once,TRBD1,TRBV6-5,TRBJ2-7,TGTGCCAGCAGCCAACCACCGGGACAGTCCTACGAGCAGTACTTC,CASSQPPGQSYEQYF
NA,TRBD1,TRBV5-6,TRBJ2-2,TGTGCCAGCAGCTTGTACGCAGGGGGCGGTTCCGGGGAGCTGTTTTTT,CASSLYAGGGSGELFF
NA,TRBD1,TRBV9,TRBJ1-1,TGTGCCAGCAGCGTAGCCAAGGACAGGGCCGAAGCTTTCTTT,CASSVAKDRAEAFF
NA,NA,TRBV7-8,TRBJ1-5,TGTGCCAGCAGCCACCGCTGGGGCCAGCTAAAGAATCAGCCCCAGCATTTT,CASSHRWGQLKNQPQHF
NA,TRBD2,TRBV5-1,TRBJ2-1,TGCGCCAGCAGCTTGGTTGGGCGGGGGGCCAGCTCCTACAATGAGCAGTTCTTC,CASSLVGRGASSYNEQFF
NA,TRBD1,TRBV4-2,TRBJ1-4,TGTGCCAGCAGCCAACGCTCAATGACAGGGGGAACTAATGAAAAACTGTTTTTT,CASSQRSMTGGTNEKLFF
few,TRBD2,TRBV27,TRBJ2-7,TGTGCCAGCAGTTTACTTTCTAGCGGGAGATCCTACGAGCAGTACTTC,CASSLLSSGRSYEQYF
once,TRBD2,TRBV19,TRBJ2-1,TGTGCCAGTAGTATCCCAGCGGGGGCCGACAATGAGCAGTTCTTC,CASSIPAGADNEQFF